The entry that follows covers one TCR beta chain sequence. The antigen remains undetermined. TCRdb reprocessed the reads with MiXCR, giving one entry per CDR3 protein. The data contain about 830,000 distinct CDR3 sequences, approximately 29% of them singletons. This sample is drawn from a study of T cell repertoires in cytomegalovirus infection. Background on the study: Recently identified HLA-C-restricted CMV epitopes and well-studied HLA-B-restricted CMV epitopes were used by the study.

The CDR3 spans 17 residues. Trimming took 3 bases from V and 0 from J, leaving 14 bases between them. The clonotype comes from a human donor in good health (CMV status not recorded). Some clones in this sample may be carry-over from other donors' samples. This specimen consisted of cultured CD8+ T cells from PBMCs, obtained from culture after CMV antigen stimulation. The rearrangement links TRBV12-3 or TRBV12-4 to TRBJ1-4; no definite D call. The CDR3 sequence is CASSFEIGRPTNEKLFF. The CDR3 region has the DNA TGTGCCAGCAGTTTCGAGATTGGACGGCCAACTAATGAAAAACTGTTTTTT.